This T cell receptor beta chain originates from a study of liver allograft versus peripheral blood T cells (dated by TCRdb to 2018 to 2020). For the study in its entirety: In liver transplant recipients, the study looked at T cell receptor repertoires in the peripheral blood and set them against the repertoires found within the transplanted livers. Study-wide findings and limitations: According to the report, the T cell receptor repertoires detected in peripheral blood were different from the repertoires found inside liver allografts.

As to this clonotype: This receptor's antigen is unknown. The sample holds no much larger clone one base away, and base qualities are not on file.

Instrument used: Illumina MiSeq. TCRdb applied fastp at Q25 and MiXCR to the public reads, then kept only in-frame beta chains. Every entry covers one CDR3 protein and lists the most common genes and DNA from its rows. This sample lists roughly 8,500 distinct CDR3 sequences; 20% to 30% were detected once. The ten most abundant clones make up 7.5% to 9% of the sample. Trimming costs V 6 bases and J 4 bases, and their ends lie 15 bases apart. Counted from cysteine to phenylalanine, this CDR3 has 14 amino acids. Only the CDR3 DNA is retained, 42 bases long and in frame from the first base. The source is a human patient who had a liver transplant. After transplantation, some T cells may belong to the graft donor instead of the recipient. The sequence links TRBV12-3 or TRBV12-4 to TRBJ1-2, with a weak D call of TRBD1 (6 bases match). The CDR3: CASSNRRGVYGYTF. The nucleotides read TGTGCCAGCAGCAACCGCAGGGGCGTCTATGGCTACACCTTC.